The 25 T cell receptor beta chains below were found in one sample sequenced in a study of shared clonotypes between healthy human individuals. This table comes from immunoSEQ multiplex PCR, and its TCRdb copy is limited to in-frame clones, with some not included. The table lists some 2.4 million clones, roughly 93% of them singletons. Sequenced sample: naive CD4+ T cells from PBMCs. Regarding subset: CD45RA+ positively selected. The receptor set was obtained from a man between 18 and 35 years old in good health. Some clones in this sample may be carry-over from other donors' samples.

The gene calls are TRBV29-1 and TRBJ2-1; D might be TRBD1 (6 bases). Trimming took off 5 bases at V and 7 bases at J, with 12 bases between the two ends. The length of the CDR3 is 12 residues. The V gene's germline CDR1 is SQVTM and CDR2 ANQGSEA. CDR3 bases: TGCAGCGTTACAGGGACCGATAATGAGCAGTTCTTC. Amino acid sequence: CSVTGTDNEQFF.

The CDR3 region is CASSYSGIETQYF. CDR3 nucleotide sequence: TGCGCCAGCAGTTATTCGGGAATTGAGACCCAGTACTTC. The chain carries TRBV5-1 and TRBJ2-5; a possible D gene is TRBD2 (5 bases). The CDR3 is made up of 13 amino acids. Deletions cut 5 bases from V and 5 bases from J, with 13 bases between. CDR1 and CDR2 (germline): SGHRS, YFSETQ.

The V gene is TRBV18, the J gene TRBJ2-2, with D maybe TRBD1 (6 bases). The V and J ends lost 6 bases and 0 bases respectively, with 11 bases between them. The CDR3 contains 15 residues. Germline V gene lookup returns CDR1 KGHSH and CDR2 LQKENI. CDR3 sequence (DNA): TGTGCCAGCTCCGGACAGCTAGCGAACACCGGGGAGCTGTTTTTT. This translates into CASSGQLANTGELFF.

J is TRBJ1-2 and V is TRBV9; D possibly corresponds to TRBD1 (6 bases). The CDR3 sequence is 15 residues long. CDR1 and CDR2 (germline): SGDLS, YYNGEE. The V end was cut by 6 bases, the J end by 4 bases, with 19 bases between. The chain's CDR3 is CASTLGQQGFYGYTF. The CDR3, as DNA: TGTGCCAGCACCTTGGGACAACAGGGTTTCTATGGCTACACCTTC.

This chain links TRBV7-9 with TRBJ2-1; 11 bases line up with TRBD2. Unmatched junction bases numbered 13, after V lost 7 bases and J lost 8 bases. The CDR3 is 16 residues long. Germline CDR1 SEHNR, CDR2 FQNEAQ (reference sequence). The CDR3 region is CASTGRASGRTDEQFF. CDR3 bases: TGTGCCAGCACCGGCCGGGCTAGCGGGAGGACCGATGAGCAGTTCTTC.

The chain employs TRBV30 and TRBJ2-2; TRBD1 or TRBD2 may be the D gene (5 bases each). Germline V gene data show CDR1 as GTSNPN and CDR2 as SVGIG (reference sequence). The CDR3 consists of 15 residues. Trimming shortened V by 2 bases and J by 3 bases, and 13 bases separated the two germline ends. This CDR3 reads CAWSLKGRYTGELFF. The CDR3 DNA sequence: TGTGCCTGGAGTCTCAAGGGACGATACACCGGGGAGCTGTTTTTT.

V usage is TRBV6-6 and J usage is TRBJ1-2; unclear D gene. The germline CDR1 and CDR2 sequences are MNHNY and SVGAGI (reference sequence). The ends were cut back, 5 bases at V and 8 bases at J, with 15 bases in the middle. The CDR3 spans 13 residues. CDR3 residues: CASSPIGVGGYTF. For the CDR3, the DNA is TGTGCCAGCAGTCCCATTGGGGTAGGCGGCTACACCTTC.

This clone was seen only a few times. This sample also contains other DNA sequences that code for the same CDR3. The chain employs TRBV29-1 and TRBJ1-1; D remains unclear. The CDR3 totals 11 residues. Germline CDR1 is SQVTM and CDR2 is ANQGSEA. V shed 6 bases and J shed 0 bases, with 5 bases lying between them. CDR3 nucleotides: TGCAGCGTGGCCGTGAACACTGAAGCTTTCTTT. Protein product: CSVAVNTEAFF.

The rearrangement links TRBV29-1 to TRBJ2-2; D call uncertain. The CDR3 covers 13 residues. V was cut by 4 bases and J by 1 base, with 7 bases left in between. CDR1 and CDR2 (germline): SQVTM, ANQGSEA. This chain's CDR3 is CSVAQMNTGELFF. The DNA of the CDR3 is TGCAGCGTTGCGCAGATGAACACCGGGGAGCTGTTTTTT.

As to this clone: Other DNA sequences in the same sample also yield this CDR3. V usage is TRBV28 and J usage is TRBJ2-3; TRBD2 matches at 14 bases. Germline V gene data show CDR1 as MDHEN and CDR2 as SYDVKM. This CDR3 has 16 residues. V gave up 4 bases and J gave up 3 bases; unmatched junction bases: 3. CDR3 loop: CASSSGLAGGTDTQYF. The CDR3 DNA follows: TGTGCCAGCAGTTCCGGACTAGCGGGAGGAACAGATACGCAGTATTTT. Full variable domain (missing parts from reference TRBV28 and TRBJ2-3): DVKVTQSSRYLVKRTGEKVFLECVQDMDHENMFWYRQDPGLGLRLIYFSYDVKMKEKGDIPEGYSVSREKKERFSLILESASTNQTSMYLCASSSGLAGGTDTQYFGPGTRLTVL.

V and J are TRBV11-1 and TRBJ2-2; a weak D match, TRBD1 (5 bases). Trimming took 5 bases from V and 3 from J, leaving 19 bases between them. Looked up from germline, CDR1 is SGHAT and CDR2 is FQDESV (reference sequence). CDR3 length equals 17 residues. The CDR3 loop is CASSPLAQGSHTGELFF. The DNA of the CDR3 is TGTGCCAGCAGCCCCTTGGCCCAGGGCAGTCACACCGGGGAGCTGTTTTTT.

The CDR3 coding sequence is TGTGCCAGCAGTGAAGCTCCAAGGATCCCCTACGAGCAGTACTTC. This translates into CASSEAPRIPYEQYF. This chain joins TRBV2 and TRBJ2-7; D is ambiguous. The CDR3 loop spans 15 amino acids. The germline CDR1 and CDR2 sequences are SNHLY and FYNNEI. The V and J ends lost 0 bases and 2 bases respectively, with 11 bases between them.

The rearrangement uses TRBV19 and TRBJ2-1; TRBD2 matches 8 bases. CDR3 length: 14 residues. Germline V lookup: CDR1 LNHDA, CDR2 SQIVND (reference sequence). J lost 9 bases, V lost 4 bases, and 8 bases had no gene match. CDR3 nucleotides: TGTGCCAGTAGTACTGGGACTAGTCTCGTTGAGCAGTTCTTC. Translation gives CASSTGTSLVEQFF.

V and J are TRBV15 and TRBJ1-3, with a weak D call TRBD1 (5 bases). Trimming removed 5 bases from V and 4 bases from J, with 18 bases in between. Germline CDR1 reads LNHNV; CDR2 reads YYDKDF (reference sequence). The CDR3 extends over 16 amino acids. The CDR3: CATSYEGRLGGNTIYF. DNA of the CDR3: TGTGCCACCAGCTACGAGGGGCGACTTGGCGGAAACACCATATATTTT.

Only one count was recorded for this clone. Other DNA sequences of this sample code for an identical CDR3. The chain uses TRBV2 and TRBJ1-4, with 9 nucleotides matching TRBD1. This CDR3 contains 14 residues. Germline CDR1 is SNHLY and CDR2 is FYNNEI. V shed 7 bases, J shed 8 bases, and the junction held 8 bases outside the gene matches. DNA of the CDR3: TGTGCCAGCAATCGACAGGGGGTGGGGGAAAAACTGTTTTTT. Translated: CASNRQGVGEKLFF.

For this clone: Other DNA sequences within the sample encode an identical CDR3. The chain combines TRBV11-2 with TRBJ2-1; D is unresolved. The CDR3 length is 15 residues. V gave up 1 base and J gave up 0 bases, with 7 bases separating them. Germline-derived CDR1 and CDR2 are SGHAT and FQNNGV. The CDR3 reads CASSLAGSSYNEQFF. CDR3 nucleotides: TGTGCCAGCAGCTTAGCCGGAAGCTCCTACAATGAGCAGTTCTTC.

This clone was counted a single time. This chain joins TRBV27 and TRBJ2-6; D is unclear. Trimming took 6 bases from V and 2 from J, leaving 14 bases between them. Germline CDR1 and CDR2: MNHEY and SMNVEV (reference sequence). The CDR3 sequence is 16 residues long. CDR3 DNA sequence: TGTGCCAGCAGCCAGAATGGCTTCCCTGGGGCCAACGTCCTGACTTTC. Residues: CASSQNGFPGANVLTF.

The CDR3 nucleotides are TGTGCCTCCACGTGGGGATCTAGCACAGATACGCAGTATTTT. Translating gives CASTWGSSTDTQYF. The V gene is TRBV30, the J gene TRBJ2-3; D gene uncertain. V was clipped by 7 bases and J by 0 bases, with 14 bases between them. This CDR3 spans 14 amino acids. Germline V CDR1 and CDR2: GTSNPN, SVGIG (reference sequence).

The rearrangement joins TRBV7-9 to TRBJ1-1; no reliable D call. Trimming removed 4 bases from V and 3 bases from J, with 9 bases in between. CDR3 length: 13 amino acids. Per the germline V gene, CDR1 is SEHNR and CDR2 is FQNEAQ (reference sequence). The CDR3 sequence is CASSSLVHTEAFF. CDR3 sequence (DNA): TGTGCCAGCAGCTCCCTGGTCCACACTGAAGCTTTCTTT.

The V call is TRBV4-2, the J call TRBJ2-2; no reliable D call. V lost 4 bases and J 7 bases, leaving 7 bases between the germline ends. Germline-derived CDR1 and CDR2 are LGHNA and YNFKEQ. CDR3 length equals 12 residues. CDR3 region: CASSRGGGELFF. Here the CDR3 DNA reads TGTGCCAGCAGCCGAGGTGGCGGGGAGCTGTTTTTT.

This clone came up once. The chain has TRBV18 and TRBJ1-3; D unclear. The CDR3 has 16 amino acids. With 0 bases removed from V and 6 bases from J, the gap between germline ends came to 15 bases. Germline V gives CDR1 KGHSH, CDR2 LQKENI. This CDR3 reads CASSPPSGPPANTIYF. As DNA, the CDR3 is TGTGCCAGCTCACCACCTAGCGGGCCGCCGGCAAACACCATATATTTT. The complete variable domain, with remaining parts taken from reference TRBV18 and TRBJ1-3, reads NAGVMQNPRHLVRRRGQEARLRCSPMKGHSHVYWYRQLPEEGLKFMVYLQKENIIDESGMPKERFSAEFPKEGPSILRIQQVVRGDSAAYFCASSPPSGPPANTIYFGEGSWLTVV.

The V call is TRBV7-3, the J call TRBJ1-2; TRBD1 matches 8 bases. There are 15 residues in the CDR3. With 6 bases clipped from V and 2 bases from J, the junction kept 8 bases outside the gene matches. Germline-derived CDR1 and CDR2 are SGHTA and FQGTGA. The CDR3 region has the DNA TGTGCCAGCAGAGAAGGACAGGGCGAGAACTATGGCTACACCTTC. Translation: CASREGQGENYGYTF. The whole variable domain, remainder taken from reference TRBV7-3 and TRBJ1-2, is GAGVSQTPSNKVTEKGKYVELRCDPISGHTALYWYRQSLGQGPEFLIYFQGTGAADDSGLPNDRFFAVRPEGSVSTLKIQRTERGDSAVYLCASREGQGENYGYTFGSGTRLTVV.

The V call is TRBV7-9, the J call TRBJ2-1, with D tentatively TRBD2 (5 bases). The germline V and J ends were trimmed by 0 bases and 6 bases, with 6 bases remaining between them. CDR1 is SEHNR and CDR2 is FQNEAQ in the germline V gene (reference sequence). The CDR3 length is 13 residues. The CDR3 loop is CASSLAEANEQFF. The CDR3, as DNA: TGTGCCAGCAGCTTAGCGGAGGCCAATGAGCAGTTCTTC.

V is TRBV27 and J is TRBJ2-7; 10 positions agree with TRBD2. Germline loops: CDR1 MNHEY, CDR2 SMNVEV (reference sequence). Trimming at V came to 4 bases and at J to 3 bases, leaving 12 bases not matched to a gene. This CDR3 region has 17 residues. CDR3 in DNA: TGTGCCAGCAGTTCTAGGGGGGGCGGACTAGCGGTCTACGAGCAGTACTTC. It codes for CASSSRGGGLAVYEQYF.

The chain employs TRBV19 and TRBJ2-5, with D tentatively TRBD2 (6 bases). This CDR3 has 15 amino acids. Germline V gene data show CDR1 as LNHDA and CDR2 as SQIVND (reference sequence). V was pared by 11 bases and J by 2 bases, with 21 bases between. CDR3 DNA: TGTGCCCCCCTTTCTCTACGGGAGCTTCAAGAGACCCAGTACTTC. Amino acid sequence: CAPLSLRELQETQYF.